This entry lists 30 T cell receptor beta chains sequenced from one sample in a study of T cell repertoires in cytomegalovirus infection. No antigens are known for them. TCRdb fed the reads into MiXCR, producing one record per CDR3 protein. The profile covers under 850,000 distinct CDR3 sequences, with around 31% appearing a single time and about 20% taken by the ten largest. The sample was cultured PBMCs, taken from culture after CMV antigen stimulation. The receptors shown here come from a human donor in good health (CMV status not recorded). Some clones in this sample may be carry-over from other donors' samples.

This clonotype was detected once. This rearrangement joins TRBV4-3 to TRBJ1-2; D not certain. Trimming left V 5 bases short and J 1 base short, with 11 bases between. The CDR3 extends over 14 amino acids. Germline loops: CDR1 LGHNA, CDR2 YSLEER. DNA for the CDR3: TGCGCCAGCAGCAATCGGAACATTAACTATGGCTACACCTTC. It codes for CASSNRNINYGYTF.

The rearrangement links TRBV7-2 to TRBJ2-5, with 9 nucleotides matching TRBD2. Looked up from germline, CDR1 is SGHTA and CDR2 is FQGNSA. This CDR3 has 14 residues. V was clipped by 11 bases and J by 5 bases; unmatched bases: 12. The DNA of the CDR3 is TGTGCCGCGAGTCGCGGGGGGGCCGGGGAGACCCAGTACTTC. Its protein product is CAASRGGAGETQYF.

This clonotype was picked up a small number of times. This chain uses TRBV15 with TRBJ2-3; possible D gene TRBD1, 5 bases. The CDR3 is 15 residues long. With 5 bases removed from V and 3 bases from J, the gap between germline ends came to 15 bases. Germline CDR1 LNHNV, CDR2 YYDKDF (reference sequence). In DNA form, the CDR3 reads TGTGCCACCAGCGATGTTGGATCAGGGACAGATACGCAGTATTTT. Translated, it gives CATSDVGSGTDTQYF.

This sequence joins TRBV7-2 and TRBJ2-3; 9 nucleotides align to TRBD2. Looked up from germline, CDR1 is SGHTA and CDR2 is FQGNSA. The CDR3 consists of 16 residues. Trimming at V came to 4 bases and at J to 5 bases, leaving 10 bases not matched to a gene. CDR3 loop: CASSSRKRGAGDTQYF. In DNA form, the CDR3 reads TGTGCCAGCAGCTCCCGAAAGCGGGGGGCGGGAGATACGCAGTATTTT. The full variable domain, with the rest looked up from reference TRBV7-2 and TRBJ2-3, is GAGVSQSPSNKVTEKGKDVELRCDPISGHTALYWYRQSLGQGLEFLIYFQGNSAPDKSGLPSDRFSAERTGGSVSTLTIQRTQQEDSAVYLCASSSRKRGAGDTQYFGPGTRLTVL.

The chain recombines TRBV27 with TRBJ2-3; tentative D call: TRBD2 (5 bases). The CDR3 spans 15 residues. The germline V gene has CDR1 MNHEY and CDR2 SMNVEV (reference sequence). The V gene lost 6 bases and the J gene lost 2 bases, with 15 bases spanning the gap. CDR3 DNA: TGTGCCAGCAGCCCCCGCGGGTTTATCACAGATACGCAGTATTTT. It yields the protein CASSPRGFITDTQYF.

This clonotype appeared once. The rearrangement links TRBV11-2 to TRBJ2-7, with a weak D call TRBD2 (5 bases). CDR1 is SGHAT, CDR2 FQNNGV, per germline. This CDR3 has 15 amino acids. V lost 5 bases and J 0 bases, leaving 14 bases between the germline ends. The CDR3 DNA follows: TGTGCCAGCAGCCTCCCGGAGGCAGGCTCCTACGAGCAGTACTTC. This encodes CASSLPEAGSYEQYF.

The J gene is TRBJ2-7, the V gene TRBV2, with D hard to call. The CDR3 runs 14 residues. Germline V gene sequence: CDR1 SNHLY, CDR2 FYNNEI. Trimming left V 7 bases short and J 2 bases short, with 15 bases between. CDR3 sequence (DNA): TGTGCCAGCAACTCGCACGGGCCGACCTACGAGCAGTACTTC. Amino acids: CASNSHGPTYEQYF.

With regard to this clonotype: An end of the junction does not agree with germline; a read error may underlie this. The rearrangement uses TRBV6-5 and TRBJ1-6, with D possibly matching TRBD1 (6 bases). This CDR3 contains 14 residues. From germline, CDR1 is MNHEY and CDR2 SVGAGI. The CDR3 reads CASSYRAGARPYSF. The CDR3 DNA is TGTGCCAGCAGTTACCGGGCAGGGGCCCGACCCTATTCTTTT.

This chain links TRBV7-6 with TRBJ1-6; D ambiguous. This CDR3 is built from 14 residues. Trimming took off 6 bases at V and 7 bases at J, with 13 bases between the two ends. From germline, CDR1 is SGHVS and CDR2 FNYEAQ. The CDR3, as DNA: TGTGCCAGCAGAGAGCACGATGAGAATTCACCCCTCCACTTT. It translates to CASREHDENSPLHF.

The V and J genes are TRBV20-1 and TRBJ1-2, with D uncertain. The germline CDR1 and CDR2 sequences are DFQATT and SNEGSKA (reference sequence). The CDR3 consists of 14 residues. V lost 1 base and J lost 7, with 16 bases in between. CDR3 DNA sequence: TGCAGTGCTAGAGCACCAGGACCGGGTGGTGGCTACACCTTC. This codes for CSARAPGPGGGYTF.

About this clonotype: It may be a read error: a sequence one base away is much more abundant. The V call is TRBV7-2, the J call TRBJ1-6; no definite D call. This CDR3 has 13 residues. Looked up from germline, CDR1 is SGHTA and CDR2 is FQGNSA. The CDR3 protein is CASSPGYISPLHF. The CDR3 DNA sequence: TGTGCCAGCAGTCCCGGCTATATTTCACCCCTCCACTTT.

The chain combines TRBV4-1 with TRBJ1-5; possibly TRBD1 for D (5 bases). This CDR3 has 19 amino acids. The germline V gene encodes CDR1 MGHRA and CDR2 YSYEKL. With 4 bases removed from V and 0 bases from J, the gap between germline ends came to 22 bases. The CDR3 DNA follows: TGCGCCAGCAGCCTGAAATTGACGGTGGGGGTTTATAGCAATCAGCCCCAGCATTTT. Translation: CASSLKLTVGVYSNQPQHF.

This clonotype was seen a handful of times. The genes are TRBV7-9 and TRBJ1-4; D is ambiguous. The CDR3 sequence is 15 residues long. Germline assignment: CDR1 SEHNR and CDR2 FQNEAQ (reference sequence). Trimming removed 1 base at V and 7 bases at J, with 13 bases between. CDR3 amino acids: CASSLGTRLGEKLFF. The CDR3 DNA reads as TGTGCCAGCAGCTTAGGGACCCGATTGGGTGAAAAACTGTTTTTT.

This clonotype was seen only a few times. Here the CDR3 DNA reads TGTGCCAGCAGCCCCGGGGCGATCTACCAAGAGACCCAGTACTTC. Amino acid sequence: CASSPGAIYQETQYF. The V and J genes are TRBV7-6 and TRBJ2-5; D may be TRBD1 or TRBD2 (5 bases each). The CDR3 has 15 residues. The germline V gene has CDR1 SGHVS and CDR2 FNYEAQ. Between the trimmed V and J ends, which lost 5 bases and 0 bases, there was a span of 13 bases.

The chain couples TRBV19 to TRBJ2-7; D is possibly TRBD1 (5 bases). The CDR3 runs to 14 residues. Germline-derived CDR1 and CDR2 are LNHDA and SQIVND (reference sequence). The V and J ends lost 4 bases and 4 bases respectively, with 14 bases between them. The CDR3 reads CASSTAGYGYEQYF. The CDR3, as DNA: TGTGCCAGTAGTACAGCAGGGTACGGGTACGAGCAGTACTTC.

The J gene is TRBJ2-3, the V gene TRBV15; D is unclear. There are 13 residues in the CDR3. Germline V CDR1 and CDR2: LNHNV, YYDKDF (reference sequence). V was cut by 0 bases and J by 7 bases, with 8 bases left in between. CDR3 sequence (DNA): TGTGCCACCAGCAGAGATCAAGCTCATACGCAGTATTTT. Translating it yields CATSRDQAHTQYF. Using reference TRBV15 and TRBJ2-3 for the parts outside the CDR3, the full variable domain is DAMVIQNPRYQVTQFGKPVTLSCSQTLNHNVMYWYQQKSSQAPKLLFHYYDKDFNNEADTPDNFQSRRPNTSFCFLDIRSPGLGDTAMYLCATSRDQAHTQYFGPGTRLTVL.

Here the CDR3 DNA reads TGTGCCAGCAGCCCGGGGCCAACGAACACAGATACGCAGTATTTT. This gives the protein CASSPGPTNTDTQYF. V gene TRBV2 combines with J gene TRBJ2-3; tentatively, D is TRBD1 or TRBD2 (5 bases each). The germline V gene encodes CDR1 SNHLY and CDR2 FYNNEI. The CDR3 runs to 15 residues. V lost 6 bases and J 2 bases, leaving 15 bases between the germline ends.

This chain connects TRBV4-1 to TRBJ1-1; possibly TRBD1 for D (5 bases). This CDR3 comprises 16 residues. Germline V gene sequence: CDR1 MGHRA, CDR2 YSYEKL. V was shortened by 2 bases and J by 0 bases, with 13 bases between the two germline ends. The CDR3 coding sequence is TGCGCCAGCAGCCAATTGAAGGGGCCAGTGAACACTGAAGCTTTCTTT. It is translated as CASSQLKGPVNTEAFF.

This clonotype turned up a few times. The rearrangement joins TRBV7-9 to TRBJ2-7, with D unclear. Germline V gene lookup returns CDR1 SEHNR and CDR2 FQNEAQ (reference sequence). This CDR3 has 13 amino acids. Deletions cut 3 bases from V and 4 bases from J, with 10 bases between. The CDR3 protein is CASSFTPGYEQYF. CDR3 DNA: TGTGCCAGCAGCTTCACTCCAGGTTACGAGCAGTACTTC.

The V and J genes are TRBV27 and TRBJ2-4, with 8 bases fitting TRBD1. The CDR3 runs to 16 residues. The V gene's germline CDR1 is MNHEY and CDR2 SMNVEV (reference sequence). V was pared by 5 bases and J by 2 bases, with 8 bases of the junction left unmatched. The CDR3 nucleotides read TGTGCCAGCAGTCGGACAGGGCCCATTACCAAAAACATTCAGTACTTC. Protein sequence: CASSRTGPITKNIQYF.

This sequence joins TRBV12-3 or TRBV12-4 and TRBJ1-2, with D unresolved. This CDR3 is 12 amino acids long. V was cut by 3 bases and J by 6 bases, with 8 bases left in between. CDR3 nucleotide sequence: TGTGCCAGCAGTTTGGAGGTGGATGGCTACACCTTC. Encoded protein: CASSLEVDGYTF.

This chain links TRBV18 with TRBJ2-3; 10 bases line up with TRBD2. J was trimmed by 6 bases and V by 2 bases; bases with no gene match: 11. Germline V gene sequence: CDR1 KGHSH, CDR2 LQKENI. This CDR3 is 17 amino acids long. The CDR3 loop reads CASSPDLASGSSDTQYF. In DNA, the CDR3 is TGTGCCAGCTCACCAGACCTGGCTAGCGGGAGCTCGGATACGCAGTATTTT.

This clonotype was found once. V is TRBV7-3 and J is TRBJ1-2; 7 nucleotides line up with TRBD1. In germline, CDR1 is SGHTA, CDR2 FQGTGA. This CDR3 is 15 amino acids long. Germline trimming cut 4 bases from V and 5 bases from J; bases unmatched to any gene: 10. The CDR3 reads CASSSGEGARYGYTF. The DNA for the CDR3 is TGTGCCAGCAGCTCCGGGGAGGGGGCTAGATATGGCTACACCTTC.

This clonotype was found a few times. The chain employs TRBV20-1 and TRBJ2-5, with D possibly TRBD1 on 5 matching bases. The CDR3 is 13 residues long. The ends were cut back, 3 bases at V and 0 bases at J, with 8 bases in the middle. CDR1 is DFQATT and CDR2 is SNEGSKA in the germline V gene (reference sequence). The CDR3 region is CSARTAYQETQYF. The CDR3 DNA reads TGCAGTGCTAGGACAGCCTACCAAGAGACCCAGTACTTC.

The CDR3 sequence: CASSLGPDDTQYF. The CDR3 coding sequence is TGTGCCAGCAGCTTGGGTCCTGACGATACGCAGTATTTT. The gene calls are TRBV5-4 and TRBJ2-3; D call uncertain. The CDR3 contains 13 residues. The germline CDR1 and CDR2 sequences are SGHNT and YYREEE (reference sequence). Deletions cut 0 bases from V and 6 bases from J, with 8 bases between.

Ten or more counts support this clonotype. This chain's CDR3 is CASSLGASGSALPYEQYF. Written as DNA, the CDR3 is TGTGCCAGCAGCTTAGGGGCTAGCGGGAGCGCTCTCCCCTACGAGCAGTACTTC. The genes are TRBV7-2 and TRBJ2-7, with 10 positions matching TRBD2. The CDR3 length is 18 residues. The germline gives CDR1 SGHTA, CDR2 FQGNSA. V lost 1 base, J lost 2 bases, and 11 bases stayed unmatched.

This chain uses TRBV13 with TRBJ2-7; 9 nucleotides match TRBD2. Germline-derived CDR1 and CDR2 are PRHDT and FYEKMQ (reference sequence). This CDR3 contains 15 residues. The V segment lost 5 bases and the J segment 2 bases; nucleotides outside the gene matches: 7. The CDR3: CASSRGGLATYEQYF. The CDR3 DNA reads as TGTGCCAGCAGCCGAGGGGGACTAGCCACCTACGAGCAGTACTTC. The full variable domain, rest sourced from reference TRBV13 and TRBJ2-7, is AAGVIQSPRHLIKEKRETATLKCYPIPRHDTVYWYQQGPGQDPQFLISFYEKMQSDKGSIPDRFSAQQFSDYHSELNMSSLELGDSALYFCASSRGGLATYEQYFGPGTRLTVT.

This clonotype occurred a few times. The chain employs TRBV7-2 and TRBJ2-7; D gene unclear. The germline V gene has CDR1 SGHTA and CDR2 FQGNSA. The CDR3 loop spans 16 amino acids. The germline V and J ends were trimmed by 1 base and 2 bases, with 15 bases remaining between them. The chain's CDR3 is CASSLVSGGSTYEQYF. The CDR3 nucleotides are TGTGCCAGCAGCTTAGTTTCCGGCGGAAGTACCTACGAGCAGTACTTC.

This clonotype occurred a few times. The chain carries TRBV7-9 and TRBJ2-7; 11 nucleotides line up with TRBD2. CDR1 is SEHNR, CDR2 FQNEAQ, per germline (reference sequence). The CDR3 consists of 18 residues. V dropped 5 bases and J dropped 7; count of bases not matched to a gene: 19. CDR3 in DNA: TGTGCCAGCAGCGGATGGATCTCTAGCGGGAGGTTTATTGTGGAGCAGTACTTC. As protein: CASSGWISSGRFIVEQYF.

In DNA form, the CDR3 reads TGTGCCAGCGGCAAGAGCAGGGACACTGAAGCTTTCTTT. This encodes CASGKSRDTEAFF. This chain connects TRBV14 to TRBJ1-1; a weak D match, TRBD1 (5 bases). The V end lost 8 bases, the J end lost 3 bases, and 13 bases lay between the germline ends. The CDR3 has 13 residues. Germline V gene sequence: CDR1 SGHDN, CDR2 FVKESK.